These 31 T cell receptor beta chains came from one sample sequenced in a study of a mutant IDH1 vaccine in newly diagnosed glioma. Profiling relied on immunoSEQ multiplex PCR, and the TCRdb table lists in-frame clones only, not all of them. The repertoire holds roughly 25,000 clones, with roughly 78% as singletons. The antigens for these receptors are not known. Time point indicated: week 11, during vaccination. Doses consisted of 300 ug of mutant IDH1 20-mer peptide each, paired with topical imiquimod. The material was PBMCs, obtained from a glioma patient whose treatment included an IDH1 peptide vaccine. These receptors were taken from a middle-aged man with glioma.

This clone occurred a few times. The V call is TRBV10-1, the J call TRBJ1-1; no clear D gene. Germline V gene data show CDR1 as WNHNN and CDR2 as SYGVQD (reference sequence). This CDR3 region has 13 residues. The V end was cut by 4 bases, the J end by 2 bases, with 8 bases between. CDR3 nucleotide sequence: TGCGCCAGCAGTGTACGGGCTAACACTGAAGCTTTCTTT. Translating it yields CASSVRANTEAFF.

This clone was seen only a few times. The chain joins TRBV5-6 to TRBJ2-3; D is perhaps TRBD2 (5 bases). V was trimmed by 1 base and J by 4 bases, leaving 19 bases between them. Germline lookup yields CDR1 SGHDT and CDR2 YYEEEE. The CDR3 runs 17 residues. The CDR3 DNA follows: TGTGCCAGCAGCTTGTGGGCTTCACTAGTCCGGGCAGATACGCAGTATTTT. Its protein product is CASSLWASLVRADTQYF.

The chain employs TRBV18 and TRBJ2-7, with D perhaps matching TRBD1 (5 bases). The CDR3 loop spans 16 amino acids. With 3 bases removed from V and 0 bases from J, the gap between germline ends came to 15 bases. CDR1 and CDR2 (germline): KGHSH, LQKENI. DNA of the CDR3: TGTGCCAGCTCACCTGAGGACATACGGAGCTCCTACGAGCAGTACTTC. It yields the protein CASSPEDIRSSYEQYF.

The chain is built from TRBV11-3 and TRBJ2-3, with unresolved D. The CDR3 consists of 14 residues. V lost 5 bases and J 4 bases, leaving 13 bases between the germline ends. CDR1 is SGHNT and CDR2 is YENEEA in the germline V gene. The CDR3 DNA follows: TGTGCCAGCAGCCCAGGCATCGGGCCAGATACGCAGTATTTT. Amino acid sequence: CASSPGIGPDTQYF.

This clone was seen once. The rearrangement uses TRBV2 and TRBJ1-6; D perhaps matches TRBD1 (5 bases). Germline loops: CDR1 SNHLY, CDR2 FYNNEI. The CDR3 is 15 amino acids. The germline V and J ends were trimmed by 6 bases and 7 bases, with 16 bases remaining between them. The CDR3, as DNA: TGTGCCAGCAGGGAGCCGCGGGGGGAAAATTCACCCCTCCACTTT. This encodes CASREPRGENSPLHF.

V and J are TRBV6-1 and TRBJ2-7; 10 nucleotides agree with TRBD2. The CDR3 totals 17 residues. Germline V gene sequence: CDR1 MNHNS, CDR2 SASEGT. V was clipped by 1 base and J by 4 bases; unmatched bases: 10. CDR3 bases: TGTGCCAGCAGTGAAGAACCTAGCGGGAGTACCGGGTACGAGCAGTACTTC. Translating gives CASSEEPSGSTGYEQYF.

V and J are TRBV5-1 and TRBJ1-1; the D gene is possibly TRBD1 (5 bases). Trimming pared 2 bases from V and 5 bases from J, leaving 16 bases between. The V gene's germline CDR1 is SGHRS and CDR2 YFSETQ. The CDR3 length is 15 residues. This CDR3 is CASSLSSGGRTEAFF. The CDR3 DNA reads as TGCGCCAGCAGCTTATCCTCCGGGGGTCGGACTGAAGCTTTCTTT.

The chain uses TRBV19 and TRBJ1-1; TRBD1 might be the D (5 bases). Germline lookup yields CDR1 LNHDA and CDR2 SQIVND (reference sequence). V shed 3 bases and J shed 3 bases, with 11 bases lying between them. The length of the CDR3 is 14 residues. The CDR3 nucleotides are TGTGCCAGTAGTATTCGGGGGGAGGACACTGAAGCTTTCTTT. Translated, it gives CASSIRGEDTEAFF.

V gene TRBV15 combines with J gene TRBJ2-4; 16 bases match TRBD2. J lost 3 bases, V lost 9 bases, and 8 bases had no gene match. From germline, CDR1 is LNHNV and CDR2 YYDKDF (reference sequence). This CDR3 has 17 residues. CDR3 nucleotide sequence: TGTGCCACTCAGGCGGGACTAGCGGGAGGGGGCAAAAACATTCAGTACTTC. Translated: CATQAGLAGGGKNIQYF. Variable domain in full (rest from reference TRBV15 and TRBJ2-4): DAMVIQNPRYQVTQFGKPVTLSCSQTLNHNVMYWYQQKSSQAPKLLFHYYDKDFNNEADTPDNFQSRRPNTSFCFLDIRSPGLGDTAMYLCATQAGLAGGGKNIQYFGAGTRLSVL.

This chain joins TRBV19 and TRBJ1-1, with unresolved D. The CDR3 runs to 13 residues. CDR1 is LNHDA, CDR2 SQIVND, per germline (reference sequence). The V end lost 3 bases, the J end lost 1 base, and 6 bases lay between the germline ends. DNA for the CDR3: TGTGCCAGTAGTATTAAGAGGAACACTGAAGCTTTCTTT. Amino acid sequence: CASSIKRNTEAFF. Full variable domain (outside the CDR3, taken from reference TRBV19 and TRBJ1-1): DGGITQSPKYLFRKEGQNVTLSCEQNLNHDAMYWYRQDPGQGLRLIYYSQIVNDFQKGDIAEGYSVSREKKESFPLTVTSAQKNPTAFYLCASSIKRNTEAFFGQGTRLTVV.

This clone was detected once. The V and J genes are TRBV5-1 and TRBJ2-5; 15 nucleotides match TRBD2. This CDR3 has 16 residues. V dropped 4 bases and J dropped 5; count of bases not matched to a gene: 6. Germline V gene data show CDR1 as SGHRS and CDR2 as YFSETQ. The CDR3 is CASSPRTSGRAETQYF. The CDR3 DNA reads TGCGCCAGCAGCCCGCGGACTAGCGGGAGGGCGGAGACCCAGTACTTC.

The chain has TRBV5-4 and TRBJ1-1; D call uncertain. Germline V lookup: CDR1 SGHNT, CDR2 YYREEE (reference sequence). The V and J ends lost 0 bases and 0 bases respectively, with 6 bases between them. The CDR3 length is 14 residues. This CDR3 reads CASSLGRLNTEAFF. DNA of the CDR3: TGTGCCAGCAGCTTGGGACGGTTGAACACTGAAGCTTTCTTT.

This chain joins TRBV28 and TRBJ2-7; D not certain. The CDR3 has 13 residues. CDR1 is MDHEN and CDR2 is SYDVKM in the germline V gene. V was trimmed by 6 bases and J by 4 bases, leaving 13 bases between them. DNA of the CDR3: TGTGCCAGCAGCTCCCCCAACCGTTACGAGCAGTACGTC. Protein product: CASSSPNRYEQYV.

This chain connects TRBV2 to TRBJ2-2, with 10 positions matching TRBD2. Unmatched junction bases numbered 3, after V lost 4 bases and J lost 1 base. The CDR3 covers 16 residues. Per germline, CDR1 SNHLY and CDR2 FYNNEI. The CDR3 sequence is CASSGVAGGNTGELFF. DNA for the CDR3: TGTGCCAGCAGTGGGGTAGCGGGAGGGAACACCGGGGAGCTGTTTTTT.

This chain links TRBV28 with TRBJ2-3; no definite D call. V lost 4 bases to trimming and J lost 5 bases, with 25 bases between them. Per the germline V gene, CDR1 is MDHEN and CDR2 is SYDVKM. This CDR3 region has 18 residues. CDR3: CASSSSGWQSRSRDTQYF. In DNA form, the CDR3 reads TGTGCCAGCAGTTCCTCCGGGTGGCAGAGTAGATCGAGAGATACGCAGTATTTT.

With respect to this clone: A junction end diverges from the germline sequence, so it may reflect a read error. The chain combines TRBV5-3 with TRBJ2-1; 10 nucleotides align to TRBD2. TRBV5-3 is an open reading frame, and its role is uncertain. The CDR3 runs to 15 residues. The CDR3 bases are TGTGCCAGCAGCTTTGGGGGACTAGCGACGGATGAGCAGTTCTTC. Translating gives CASSFGGLATDEQFF.

The chain combines TRBV9 with TRBJ2-1, with D possibly called TRBD1 or TRBD2 (5 bases each). The CDR3 runs 12 residues. From germline, CDR1 is SGDLS and CDR2 YYNGEE. Trimming took off 7 bases at V and 10 bases at J, with 15 bases between the two ends. The CDR3 bases are TGTGCCAGCCAAGCCGCCTGGGGGGAGCAGTTCTTC. It translates to CASQAAWGEQFF.

The J gene is TRBJ2-1, the V gene TRBV15; D may be TRBD2 (5 bases). The germline V and J ends were trimmed by 5 bases and 9 bases, with 14 bases remaining between them. The germline gives CDR1 LNHNV, CDR2 YYDKDF (reference sequence). CDR3 size: 13 residues. The CDR3 is CATSGRHEGEQFF. As DNA, the CDR3 is TGTGCCACCAGCGGTCGACACGAGGGTGAGCAGTTCTTC.

In DNA form, the CDR3 reads TGTGCCAGCAGAATGGAAGAGGGGAGCTCCTACGAGCAGTACTTC. Its translation: CASRMEEGSSYEQYF. The chain carries TRBV6-1 and TRBJ2-7; the D call may be TRBD1 or TRBD2 (5 bases each). Trimming cost V 6 bases and J 0 bases, with 15 bases left between them. Germline V lookup: CDR1 MNHNS, CDR2 SASEGT. The CDR3 is 15 amino acids.

This chain uses TRBV15 with TRBJ2-5; 9 nucleotides agree with TRBD2. The end of the DNA aligns better with TRBJ2-7, so the J call may be wrong. The CDR3 extends over 15 amino acids. Germline V gene lookup returns CDR1 LNHNV and CDR2 YYDKDF (reference sequence). The CDR3 here is CATSRDASGRYEQYF. The CDR3 nucleotides read TGTGCCACCAGCAGAGATGCGAGCGGGAGGTACGAGCAGTACTTC.

This clone has just a few counts. The identical CDR3 is also encoded by other nucleotide sequences in the sample. J is TRBJ1-1 and V is TRBV10-1; 7 bases align to TRBD1. Trimming took 8 bases from V and 0 from J; bases not matched to a gene: 3. The CDR3 consists of 13 residues. Per germline, CDR1 WNHNN and CDR2 SYGVQD (reference sequence). The CDR3 loop is CASQGGMNTEAFF. The DNA of the CDR3 is TGCGCCAGCCAGGGGGGAATGAACACTGAAGCTTTCTTT.

The table lists this clone with a count of one. This chain connects TRBV7-2 to TRBJ1-2, with a possible D match to TRBD1 (5 bases). The V gene's germline CDR1 is SGHTA and CDR2 FQGNSA. V lost 1 base and J 3 bases, leaving 9 bases between the germline ends. This CDR3 region has 14 residues. CDR3: CASSLDKTDYGYTF. For the CDR3, the DNA is TGTGCCAGCAGCTTAGATAAGACAGACTATGGCTACACCTTC. Combining the CDR3 with reference TRBV7-2 and TRBJ1-2 gives the whole variable domain GAGVSQSPSNKVTEKGKDVELRCDPISGHTALYWYRQSLGQGLEFLIYFQGNSAPDKSGLPSDRFSAERTGGSVSTLTIQRTQQEDSAVYLCASSLDKTDYGYTFGSGTRLTVV.

Regarding this clone: One end of the junction does not line up with germline, which may come from a read error. The same CDR3 can be traced to other DNA sequences in this sample. CDR3 in amino acids: CATRQGITGNYGYTF. CDR3 DNA sequence: TGTGCCACCAGACAAGGGATTACAGGGAACTATGGCTACACTTTC. The V call is TRBV15, the J call TRBJ1-2; D is possibly TRBD1 (6 bases). The CDR3 runs to 15 residues. Germline V gives CDR1 LNHNV, CDR2 YYDKDF (reference sequence).

The chain links TRBV30 to TRBJ2-1; D perhaps matches TRBD2 (5 bases). CDR3 length: 15 amino acids. CDR1 GTSNPN and CDR2 SVGIG come from the germline V gene (reference sequence). Deletions cut 2 bases from V and 8 bases from J, with 19 bases between. In DNA, the CDR3 is TGTGCCTGGAGTCAAGGCGGCGGTTTCGGGGATGAGCAGTTCTTC. Its translation is CAWSQGGGFGDEQFF.

The CDR3 protein is CASSYTSGDYNEQFF. The DNA for the CDR3 is TGTGCCAGCAGTTACACTAGCGGAGACTACAATGAGCAGTTCTTC. The chain is built from TRBV6-5 and TRBJ2-1; 8 positions agree with TRBD2. Per germline, CDR1 MNHEY and CDR2 SVGAGI. Unmatched junction bases numbered 3, after V lost 2 bases and J lost 3 bases. The CDR3 totals 15 residues.

The CDR3 is CASSLLSSLLVDGYTF. The CDR3 DNA is TGTGCCAGCAGCTTACTATCGTCCCTCCTTGTAGATGGCTACACCTTC. The rearrangement uses TRBV7-9 and TRBJ1-2; D remains unclear. The CDR3 covers 16 residues. In germline, CDR1 is SEHNR, CDR2 FQNEAQ (reference sequence). The ends were cut back, 2 bases at V and 6 bases at J, with 19 bases in the middle.

The chain links TRBV19 to TRBJ1-2; 7 positions agree with TRBD1. Germline trimming cut 8 bases from V and 7 bases from J; bases unmatched to any gene: 10. The CDR3 runs 13 residues. Germline V gene data show CDR1 as LNHDA and CDR2 as SQIVND (reference sequence). Written as DNA, the CDR3 is TGTGCCAGTTCTGACAGGGTTTCAGCTGGCTACACCTTC. Its translation: CASSDRVSAGYTF.

V gene TRBV6-9 combines with J gene TRBJ2-7, with D perhaps given as TRBD1 or TRBD2 (5 bases each). V dropped 2 bases and J dropped 5 bases, with 19 bases sitting between them. The CDR3 is 16 residues long. CDR1 MNHGY and CDR2 SVAAGI come from the germline V gene. CDR3 region: CASSYEQGARYNEQYV. CDR3 DNA: TGTGCCAGCAGTTATGAGCAGGGAGCTAGATACAACGAGCAGTACGTC.

The chain carries TRBV13 and TRBJ2-5; a possible D gene is TRBD1 (6 bases). The length of the CDR3 is 12 residues. V was pared by 4 bases and J by 3 bases, with 6 bases between. Germline lookup yields CDR1 PRHDT and CDR2 FYEKMQ (reference sequence). The CDR3 DNA follows: TGTGCCAGCAGCTGGACAGAAGAGACCCAGTACTTC. It translates to CASSWTEETQYF.

The rearrangement uses TRBV5-1 and TRBJ2-1; TRBD2 agrees at 12 bases. V lost 2 bases, J lost 6 bases, and 6 bases stayed unmatched. Looked up from germline, CDR1 is SGHRS and CDR2 is YFSETQ. The CDR3 extends over 16 amino acids. The chain's CDR3 is CASSLPRLAGANEQFF. The DNA for the CDR3 is TGCGCCAGCAGCTTACCTAGACTAGCGGGAGCCAATGAGCAGTTCTTC.

This clone was counted between two and nine times. This rearrangement joins TRBV6-1 to TRBJ2-7; D gene uncertain. V gave up 8 bases and J gave up 3 bases, with 14 bases separating them. CDR1 is MNHNS, CDR2 SASEGT, per germline. CDR3 length equals 13 residues. CDR3 sequence: CASSTRAGYEQYV. The DNA of the CDR3 is TGTGCCAGCTCAACTCGGGCCGGCTACGAGCAGTACGTC.